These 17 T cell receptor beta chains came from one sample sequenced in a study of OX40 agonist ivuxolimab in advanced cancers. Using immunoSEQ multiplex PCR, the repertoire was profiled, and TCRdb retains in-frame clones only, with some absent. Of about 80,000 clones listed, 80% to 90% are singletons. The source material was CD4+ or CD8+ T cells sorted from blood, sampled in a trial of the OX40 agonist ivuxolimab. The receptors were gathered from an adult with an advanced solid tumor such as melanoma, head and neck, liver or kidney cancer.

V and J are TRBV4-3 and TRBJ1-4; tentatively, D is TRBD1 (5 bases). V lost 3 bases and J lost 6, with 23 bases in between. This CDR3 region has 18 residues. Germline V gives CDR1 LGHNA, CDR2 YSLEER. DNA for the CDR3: TGCGCCAGCAGCCAGACCTCCTTCTCCTTGGGGGGTTATGAAAAACTGTTTTTT. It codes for CASSQTSFSLGGYEKLFF.

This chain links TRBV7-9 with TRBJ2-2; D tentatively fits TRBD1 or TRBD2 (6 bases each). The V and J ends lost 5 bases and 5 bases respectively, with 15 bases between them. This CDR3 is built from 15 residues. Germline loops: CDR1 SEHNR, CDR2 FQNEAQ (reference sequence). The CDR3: CASSTITGRTGELFF. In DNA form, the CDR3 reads TGTGCCAGCAGCACAATAACAGGGAGGACCGGGGAGCTGTTTTTT.

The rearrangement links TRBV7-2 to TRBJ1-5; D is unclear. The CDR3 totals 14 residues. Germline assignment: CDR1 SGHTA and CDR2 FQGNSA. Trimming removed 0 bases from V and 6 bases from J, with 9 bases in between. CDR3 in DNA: TGTGCCAGCAGCTTAGCGACCGACGGTCAGCCCCAGCATTTT. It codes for CASSLATDGQPQHF.

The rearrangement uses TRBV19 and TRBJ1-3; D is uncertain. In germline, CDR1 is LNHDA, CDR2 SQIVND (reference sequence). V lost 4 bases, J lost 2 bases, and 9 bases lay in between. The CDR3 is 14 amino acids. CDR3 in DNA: TGTGCCAGTAGTAAACAGAGGGCTGGAAACACCATATATTTT. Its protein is CASSKQRAGNTIYF.

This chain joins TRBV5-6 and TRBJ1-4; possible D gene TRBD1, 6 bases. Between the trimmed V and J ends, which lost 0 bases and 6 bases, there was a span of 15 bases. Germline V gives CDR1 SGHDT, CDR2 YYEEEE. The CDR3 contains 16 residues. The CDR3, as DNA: TGTGCCAGCAGCTTGGAAGGACGGGGGCGCGATGAAAAACTGTTTTTT. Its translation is CASSLEGRGRDEKLFF.

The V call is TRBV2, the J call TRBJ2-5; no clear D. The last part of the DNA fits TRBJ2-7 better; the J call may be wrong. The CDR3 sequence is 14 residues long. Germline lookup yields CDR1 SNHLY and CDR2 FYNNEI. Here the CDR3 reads CASTETQAPYEQYF. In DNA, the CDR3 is TGTGCCAGCACCGAGACCCAAGCCCCCTACGAGCAGTACTTC.

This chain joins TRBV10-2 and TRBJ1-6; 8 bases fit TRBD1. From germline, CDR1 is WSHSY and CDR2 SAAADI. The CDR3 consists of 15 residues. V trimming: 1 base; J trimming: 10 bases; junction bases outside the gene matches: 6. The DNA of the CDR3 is TGCGCCAGCAGTGAGTTCGGACAGGGTTGGTCACCCCTCCACTTT. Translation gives CASSEFGQGWSPLHF.

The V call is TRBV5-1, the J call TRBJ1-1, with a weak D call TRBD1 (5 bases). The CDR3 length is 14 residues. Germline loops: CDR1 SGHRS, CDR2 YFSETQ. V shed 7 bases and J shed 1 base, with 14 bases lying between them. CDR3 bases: TGCGCCAGCCGACTCGGGACGGGGAACACTGAAGCTTTCTTT. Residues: CASRLGTGNTEAFF.

Here the CDR3 DNA reads TGTGCCAGCAGCGCCCGACAGGGTACTGAAGCTTTCTTT. Translating gives CASSARQGTEAFF. The chain carries TRBV7-6 and TRBJ1-1, with 7 bases fitting TRBD1. Trimming at V came to 5 bases and at J to 5 bases, leaving 5 bases not matched to a gene. The CDR3 is made up of 13 amino acids. CDR1 is SGHVS and CDR2 is FNYEAQ in the germline V gene. Complete variable domain (other parts from reference TRBV7-6 and TRBJ1-1): GAGVSQSPRYKVTKRGQDVALRCDPISGHVSLYWYRQALGQGPEFLTYFNYEAQQDKSGLPNDRFSAERPEGSISTLTIQRTEQRDSAMYRCASSARQGTEAFFGQGTRLTVV.

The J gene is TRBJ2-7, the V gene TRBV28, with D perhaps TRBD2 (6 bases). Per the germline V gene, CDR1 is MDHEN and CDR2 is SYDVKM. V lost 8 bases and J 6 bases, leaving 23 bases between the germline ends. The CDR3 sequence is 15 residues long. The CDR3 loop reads CASVLREAGSREQYF. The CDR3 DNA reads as TGTGCCAGCGTCCTCAGGGAAGCGGGTAGTCGCGAGCAGTACTTC.

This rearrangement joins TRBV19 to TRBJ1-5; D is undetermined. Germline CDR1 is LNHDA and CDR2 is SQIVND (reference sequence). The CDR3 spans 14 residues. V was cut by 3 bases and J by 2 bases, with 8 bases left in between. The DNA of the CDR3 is TGTGCCAGTAGTATGGGCCTTGGCAATCAGCCCCAGCATTTT. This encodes CASSMGLGNQPQHF.

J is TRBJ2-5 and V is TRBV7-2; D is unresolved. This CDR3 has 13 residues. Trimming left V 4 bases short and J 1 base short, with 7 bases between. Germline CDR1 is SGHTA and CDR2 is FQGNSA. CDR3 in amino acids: CASSSLTQETQYF. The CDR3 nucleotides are TGTGCCAGCAGCTCCCTTACCCAAGAGACCCAGTACTTC.

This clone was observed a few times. The CDR3 coding sequence is TGTGCCAGTAGTTCCTCCAAAGGTCAGCCCCAGCATTTT. This sequence encodes CASSSSKGQPQHF. The gene calls are TRBV19 and TRBJ1-5; D is undetermined. The CDR3 extends over 13 amino acids. Trimming cost V 5 bases and J 6 bases, with 11 bases left between them. Germline CDR1 and CDR2: LNHDA and SQIVND (reference sequence).

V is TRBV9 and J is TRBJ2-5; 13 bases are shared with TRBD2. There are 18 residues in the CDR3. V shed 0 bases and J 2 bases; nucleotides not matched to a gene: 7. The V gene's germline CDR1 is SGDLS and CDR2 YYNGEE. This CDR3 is CASSVGLAGGLSQETQYF. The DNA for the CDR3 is TGTGCCAGCAGCGTAGGACTAGCGGGGGGACTATCTCAAGAGACCCAGTACTTC.

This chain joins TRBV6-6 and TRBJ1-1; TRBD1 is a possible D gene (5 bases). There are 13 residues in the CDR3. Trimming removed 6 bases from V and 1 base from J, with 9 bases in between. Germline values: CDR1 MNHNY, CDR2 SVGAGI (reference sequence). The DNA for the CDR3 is TGTGCCAGCAGAGACGACAGGAACACTGAAGCTTTCTTT. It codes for CASRDDRNTEAFF.

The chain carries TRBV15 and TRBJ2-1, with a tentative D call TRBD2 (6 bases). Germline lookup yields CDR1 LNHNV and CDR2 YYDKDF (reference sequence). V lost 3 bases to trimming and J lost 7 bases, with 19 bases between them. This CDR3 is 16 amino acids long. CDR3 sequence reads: CATSSRLGGPGNEQFF. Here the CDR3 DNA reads TGTGCCACCAGCAGCCGCCTTGGAGGGCCGGGAAATGAGCAGTTCTTC.

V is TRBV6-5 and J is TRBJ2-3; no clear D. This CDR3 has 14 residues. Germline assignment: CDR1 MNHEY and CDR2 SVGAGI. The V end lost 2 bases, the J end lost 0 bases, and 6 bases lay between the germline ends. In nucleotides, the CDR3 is TGTGCCAGCAGTTACCAGATTAGCACAGATACGCAGTATTTT. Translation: CASSYQISTDTQYF.